Below, 12 T cell receptor beta chains from the same sample are listed, as sequenced in a study of control samples from healthy donors and cancer patients. The assay was immunoSEQ multiplex PCR, and TCRdb's table has in-frame clones only and misses some. The profile shows approximately 46,000 clones, over 75% of them singletons. Sequences were obtained from PBMCs. The receptors stem from a woman aged 55-75 years with lung cancer.

Only one count was recorded for this clone. The chain combines TRBV2 with TRBJ1-6; 9 bases align to TRBD1. The germline gives CDR1 SNHLY, CDR2 FYNNEI. Trimming removed 0 bases from V and 14 bases from J; junction bases left unmatched: 5. This CDR3 region has 14 residues. CDR3 in amino acids: CASSEALRTGALHF. The CDR3 DNA sequence: TGTGCCAGCAGTGAAGCGCTTAGGACAGGGGCCCTCCACTTT.

The chain links TRBV6-5 to TRBJ1-1; D is possibly TRBD1 (6 bases). This CDR3 spans 14 amino acids. Trimming stripped 0 bases from V and 5 bases from J, with 10 bases between. In germline, CDR1 is MNHEY, CDR2 SVGAGI. The CDR3 DNA reads as TGTGCCAGCAGTTACTCAGCAGGGGTTACTGAAGCTTTCTTT. Translated, it gives CASSYSAGVTEAFF.

The chain links TRBV5-1 to TRBJ1-2; D uncertain. Trimming removed 4 bases from V and 8 bases from J, with 18 bases in between. Looked up from germline, CDR1 is SGHRS and CDR2 is YFSETQ. The CDR3 loop spans 14 amino acids. CDR3 coding DNA: TGCGCCAGCAGCGCGTATATGAGGATCTCGGGCTACACCTTC. Translation: CASSAYMRISGYTF.

The chain couples TRBV2 to TRBJ2-7, with D perhaps TRBD2 (6 bases). The germline CDR1 and CDR2 sequences are SNHLY and FYNNEI. Trimming left V 8 bases short and J 0 bases short, with 11 bases between. CDR3 length equals 13 residues. The CDR3 sequence is CASRGGSSYEQYF. The CDR3 bases are TGTGCCAGCCGTGGGGGGAGCTCCTACGAGCAGTACTTC.

V gene TRBV25-1 combines with J gene TRBJ2-2, with 7 bases lining up with TRBD1. V gave up 1 base and J gave up 0 bases; unmatched junction bases: 8. The CDR3 length is 18 residues. Germline lookup yields CDR1 MGHDK and CDR2 SYGVNS. CDR3 in DNA: TGTGCCAGCAGTGAATGGAGGCAGGGGGTTGCGAACACCGGGGAGCTGTTTTTT. It encodes CASSEWRQGVANTGELFF.

The J gene is TRBJ2-1, the V gene TRBV28, with 9 bases matching TRBD2. The CDR3 runs 15 residues. The germline V gene has CDR1 MDHEN and CDR2 SYDVKM. Trimming removed 7 bases from V and 4 bases from J; junction bases left unmatched: 8. The CDR3 nucleotides read TGTGCCAGCAAAGGGGCTAGCGGGGCGTACAATGAGCAGTTCTTC. This gives the protein CASKGASGAYNEQFF.

This clone was seen a single time. This rearrangement joins TRBV5-4 to TRBJ2-5, with TRBD2 as a possible D gene (5 bases). The germline V gene has CDR1 SGHNT and CDR2 YYREEE (reference sequence). The CDR3 totals 13 residues. With 5 bases removed from V and 1 base from J, the gap between germline ends came to 9 bases. The chain's CDR3 is CASRFLAQETQYF. CDR3 nucleotides: TGTGCCAGCAGGTTCCTAGCCCAAGAGACCCAGTACTTC.

The gene calls are TRBV6-1 and TRBJ2-5; no reliable D call. Trimming took off 3 bases at V and 1 base at J, with 6 bases between the two ends. CDR3 length equals 13 residues. Germline V gives CDR1 MNHNS, CDR2 SASEGT. The CDR3 spells CASSEAAQETQYF. CDR3 DNA sequence: TGTGCCAGCAGTGAGGCAGCCCAAGAGACCCAGTACTTC.

V is TRBV4-3 and J is TRBJ2-2, with 9 bases fitting TRBD2. CDR1 LGHNA and CDR2 YSLEER come from the germline V gene. This CDR3 region has 19 residues. With 0 bases clipped from V and 2 bases from J, the junction kept 10 bases outside the gene matches. CDR3 sequence reads: CASSQEPTRSGGNTGELFF. Written as DNA, the CDR3 is TGCGCCAGCAGCCAAGAGCCTACCCGTAGCGGGGGAAACACCGGGGAGCTGTTTTTT.

The rearrangement links TRBV5-1 to TRBJ1-2; a possible D gene is TRBD1 (5 bases). CDR1 is SGHRS, CDR2 YFSETQ, per germline. The CDR3 contains 14 residues. V was trimmed by 4 bases and J by 7 bases, leaving 17 bases between them. CDR3 nucleotides: TGCGCCAGCAGCCAGGAGGGGATTGGGATTGGCTACACCTTC. This translates into CASSQEGIGIGYTF.

The chain couples TRBV30 to TRBJ1-2; D is uncertain. The V end was cut by 4 bases, the J end by 6 bases, with 15 bases between. The CDR3 runs to 13 residues. From germline, CDR1 is GTSNPN and CDR2 SVGIG (reference sequence). This CDR3 reads CAWTGLLRHGYTF. CDR3 coding DNA: TGTGCCTGGACTGGACTCCTGAGGCATGGCTACACCTTC.

This rearrangement joins TRBV19 to TRBJ2-1; TRBD1 agrees at 7 bases. Germline lookup yields CDR1 LNHDA and CDR2 SQIVND (reference sequence). This CDR3 region has 15 residues. After removal of 6 bases from V and 2 bases from J, the junction contained 7 bases not matched to a gene. The CDR3 DNA follows: TGTGCCAGTAGGTCGACAGGGCCCCCCTACAATGAGCAGTTCTTC. Protein product: CASRSTGPPYNEQFF.